The rows below give T cell receptor beta chains drawn from one sample of a study of blood T cell repertoires in COVID-19. The protocol was immunoSEQ multiplex PCR, while the TCRdb copy is restricted to in-frame clones and leaves out a portion. The sample has 180,000 or so clones; about 86% are singletons. Sequencing was done on a sample of peripheral blood. The origin of the receptors is a woman aged 60 to 75 with COVID-19, enrolled during active disease. Both conserved end residues are trimmed from each CDR3. Each record gives: V gene, J gene, CDR3 protein.

>TRBV29-1|TRBJ2-5
SVVQGQETQY
>TRBV12-3/TRBV12-4|TRBJ2-7
ATGLAGSYEQY
>TRBV29-1|TRBJ2-2
SVESVQGAGELF
>TRBV5-8|TRBJ2-3
ASSSGLAGEGSTDTQY
>TRBV5-8|TRBJ2-1
ASSLGTLSSYNEQF
>TRBV27|TRBJ1-6
ASSSRWTGGNSPLH
>TRBV11-2|TRBJ1-6
ASSTRTGPNSPLH
>TRBV6-2/TRBV6-3|TRBJ2-7
ASSSVSGTPEQY
>TRBV9|TRBJ2-1
ASSGLSGAPGNEQF
>TRBV19|TRBJ2-2
ASSLTGTVNTGELF
>TRBV3-1/TRBV3-2|TRBJ2-2
ASSLGGAGTSSTGELF
>TRBV24-1|TRBJ1-2
ATSQGVYGYT
>TRBV27|TRBJ2-1
ASSPDRGRLGEQF
>TRBV3-1/TRBV3-2|TRBJ1-1
ASSQVFPARGTEAF
>TRBV5-1|TRBJ2-5
ASSLAGTGAFQETQY
>TRBV7-9|TRBJ1-2
ASSQFGLPNYGYT
>TRBV10-1|TRBJ1-5
ASSDSQPQH
>TRBV6-1|TRBJ1-5
ASSEWGQGRNQPQH
>TRBV19|TRBJ1-1
ASRPGRGDTEAF
>TRBV19|TRBJ2-7
ASSIGTGTGAYEQY
>TRBV28|TRBJ2-1
ASSLEGYNEQF
>TRBV5-1|TRBJ1-2
ASSLAQTGTYGYT
>TRBV5-1|TRBJ2-3
ASSTRTGASTDTQY
>TRBV29-1|TRBJ2-5
SVEGYTGGLETQY
>TRBV7-2|TRBJ2-7
ASSLEQSSFHEQY
>TRBV4-1|TRBJ1-1
ASSRGTANTEAF
>TRBV6-1|TRBJ1-2
ASSDRTCT
>TRBV5-1|TRBJ2-3
ASSFERGGTDTQY
>TRBV11-2|TRBJ2-3
ASSFSASTDTQY
>TRBV19|TRBJ1-1
ASSITGVPNTKAF
>TRBV25-1|TRBJ2-2
ASSEDRDTGELF
>TRBV7-2|TRBJ2-3
ASSYGTGDLGTDTQY
>TRBV24-1|TRBJ2-1
ATRAGGSHEQF
>TRBV28|TRBJ1-3
ASSLTPGFSGNTIY
>TRBV29-1|TRBJ2-3
SGGLAGNADTQY
>TRBV7-8|TRBJ1-1
ASSLTGGALNTEAF
>TRBV9|TRBJ2-1
ASSAQGYGNEQF
>TRBV5-4|TRBJ1-1
ASSLGSSRGTEAF
>TRBV2|TRBJ1-2
ARSLTGGEDGYT
>TRBV11-3|TRBJ1-2
ASSPGTGGYGYT
>TRBV14|TRBJ2-7
ASSQVQGGRQY
>TRBV29-1|TRBJ1-2
STEYGYT
>TRBV6-5|TRBJ2-7
ASSYTSGVSYEQY
>TRBV5-4|TRBJ1-4
ASSLGGRTLNEKLF
>TRBV11-2|TRBJ2-7
ASSIGLAQYEQY
>TRBV27|TRBJ2-7
ASSRNGLAGGYEQY
>TRBV6-2/TRBV6-3|TRBJ1-5
ASSPYRDRVNQPQH
>TRBV2|TRBJ1-5
ASSAGSNQPQH
>TRBV6-5|TRBJ2-1
ASKVRGDHNEQF
>TRBV7-9|TRBJ2-2
ASSHAGGRHTGELF
>TRBV6-1|TRBJ1-3
ASSEGEAGNTIY
>TRBV5-1|TRBJ1-5
ASSLAGNQPQH
>TRBV28|TRBJ2-7
ASRTRPGLVTYEQY
>TRBV7-6|TRBJ2-3
ASSLALAWADTQY